Listed below are T cell receptor beta chains from one sample, sequenced in a study of blood T cell repertoires in COVID-19. Assay used: immunoSEQ multiplex PCR; TCRdb lists only in-frame clones, some missing. This sample has about 160,000 clones, with approximately 85% found just once. The sample was peripheral blood. The source is a woman in her sixties or seventies with COVID-19, enrolled during active disease. The CDR3 runs from the conserved cysteine through the conserved F or W. A D gene is named only where the DNA matches it firmly. Some rows have no size entry. The others give once, few or many, or a class for an expanded clone.

clone_size	v_call	d_call	j_call	cdr3_aa	cdr3_nt
.	TRBV6-1	TRBD1	TRBJ2-1	CASSENRGRLNEQFF	TGTGCCAGCAGTGAAAACAGGGGGCGTTTGAATGAGCAGTTCTTC
.	TRBV19	TRBD2	TRBJ2-5	CASGLAGEETQYF	TGTGCCAGCGGACTAGCGGGGGAAGAGACCCAGTACTTC
.	TRBV27	.	TRBJ1-2	CASRGGTVNYGYTF	TGTGCCAGCAGGGGGGGGACTGTTAACTATGGCTACACCTTC
once	TRBV6-5	TRBD1	TRBJ1-1	CASSFGTVTEAFF	TGTGCCAGCAGTTTTGGGACAGTCACTGAAGCTTTCTTT
few	TRBV27	TRBD2	TRBJ2-1	CASSLLGTRVNEQFF	TGTGCCAGCAGTCTCTTGGGGACTAGGGTCAATGAGCAGTTCTTC
.	TRBV5-1	.	TRBJ1-5	CASSLGQGSDQPQHF	TGCGCCAGCAGCTTGGGGCAGGGAAGCGATCAGCCCCAGCATTTT
.	TRBV7-2	TRBD2	TRBJ2-5	CASSWRLAGLQETQYF	TGTGCCAGCAGCTGGCGACTAGCGGGATTACAAGAGACCCAGTACTTC
.	TRBV9	.	TRBJ1-3	CASSVGERWGGSGNTIYF	TGTGCCAGCAGCGTAGGAGAGAGGTGGGGGGGATCTGGAAACACCATATATTTT
.	TRBV14	TRBD2	TRBJ2-5	CASSQQLASGSQYF	TGTGCCAGCAGCCAACAACTAGCGAGCGGGTCCCAGTACTTC
.	TRBV20-1	.	TRBJ1-2	CSATSLYGYTF	TGCAGTGCTACCTCCTTATATGGCTACACCTTC
.	TRBV3-1/TRBV3-2	TRBD1	TRBJ1-2	CASSYRQGYGYTF	TGTGCCAGCAGCTACCGACAGGGGTATGGCTACACCTTC
.	TRBV7-8	.	TRBJ1-2	CASSSYSVTGYGYTF	TGTGCCAGCAGCTCATACTCCGTAACAGGGTATGGCTACACCTTC
.	TRBV9	TRBD1	TRBJ2-2	CASSVETGRAGELFF	TGTGCCAGCAGCGTAGAGACAGGGAGAGCCGGGGAGCTGTTTTTT
few	TRBV19	TRBD1	TRBJ1-3	CASSPPRQGVYF	TGTGCCAGTAGTCCCCCCCGACAGGGGGTCTATTTT
.	TRBV4-1	.	TRBJ1-2	CASSQPPGEGYGYTF	TGCGCCAGCAGCCAACCTCCGGGAGAGGGCTATGGCTACACCTTC
.	TRBV7-3	TRBD1	TRBJ2-3	CASSSSGTGLDTQYF	TGTGCCAGCTCTTCATCCGGGACAGGTTTGGATACGCAGTATTTT
.	TRBV29-1	.	TRBJ2-5	CSVRPGGRTETQYF	TGCAGCGTAAGGCCAGGGGGGCGCACTGAGACCCAGTACTTC
.	TRBV5-1	.	TRBJ2-1	CASSLDSYNEQFF	TGCGCCAGCAGCTTGGATTCTTACAATGAGCAGTTCTTC